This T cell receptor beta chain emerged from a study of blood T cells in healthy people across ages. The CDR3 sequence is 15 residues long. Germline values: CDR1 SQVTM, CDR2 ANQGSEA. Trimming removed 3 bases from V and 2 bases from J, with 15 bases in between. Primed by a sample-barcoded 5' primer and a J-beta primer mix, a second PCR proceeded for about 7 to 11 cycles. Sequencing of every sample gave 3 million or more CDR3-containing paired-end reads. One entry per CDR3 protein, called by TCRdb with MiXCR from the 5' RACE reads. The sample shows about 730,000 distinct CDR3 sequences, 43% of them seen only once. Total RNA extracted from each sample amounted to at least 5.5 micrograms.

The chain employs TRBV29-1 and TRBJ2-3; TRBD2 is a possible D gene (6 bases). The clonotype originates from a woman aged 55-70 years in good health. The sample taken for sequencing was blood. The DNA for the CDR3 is TGCAGCGTTGATCCCAGACTAGACCACACAGATACGCAGTATTTT. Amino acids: CSVDPRLDHTDTQYF.